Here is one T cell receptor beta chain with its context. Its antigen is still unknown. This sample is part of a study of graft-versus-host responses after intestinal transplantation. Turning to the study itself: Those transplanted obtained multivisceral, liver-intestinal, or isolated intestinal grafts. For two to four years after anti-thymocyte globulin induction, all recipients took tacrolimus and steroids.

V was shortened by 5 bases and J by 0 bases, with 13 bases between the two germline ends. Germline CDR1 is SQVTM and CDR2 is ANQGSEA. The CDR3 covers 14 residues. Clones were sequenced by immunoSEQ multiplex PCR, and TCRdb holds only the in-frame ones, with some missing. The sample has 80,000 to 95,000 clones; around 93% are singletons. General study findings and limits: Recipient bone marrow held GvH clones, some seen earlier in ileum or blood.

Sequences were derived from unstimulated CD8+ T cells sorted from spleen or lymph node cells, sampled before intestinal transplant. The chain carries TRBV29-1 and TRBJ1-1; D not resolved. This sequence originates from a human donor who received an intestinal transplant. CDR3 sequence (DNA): TGCAGCGTTCCAGGCGCCAACATGAACACTGAAGCTTTCTTT. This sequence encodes CSVPGANMNTEAFF.